This entry concerns a single TCR beta chain. What it binds is not known. V was cut by 7 bases and J by 8 bases, with 22 bases left in between. Germline loops: CDR1 DFQATT, CDR2 SNEGSKA (reference sequence). This CDR3 is 14 amino acids long. Random hexamers were used to reverse transcribe roughly 0.5 to 1 ug of RNA. TCRdb redid the calling of the immunoSEQ multiplex PCR reads with MiXCR, one entry per CDR3 protein. The sample lists about 84,000 distinct CDR3 sequences, about 96% occurring once. The sample originates from a study of CD8 T cells in Susac syndrome. General study results and limits: Peak Susac CD8+ clonal expansion was seen in TEMRA cells and active patients.

Through negative isolation, CD4+ and CD8+ T cells were obtained, while TEMRA cells were enriched using FACS. The sequencing sample was made of CD8+ T cells from PBMCs. This receptor was identified in a human donor with Susac syndrome. This chain joins TRBV20-1 and TRBJ2-3; D gene ambiguous. The CDR3 loop reads CSVTSPRQDGTQYF. CDR3 DNA: TGCAGTGTTACTTCGCCTAGGCAAGATGGTACGCAGTATTTT.